The sequence of this T cell receptor beta chain was determined in a study of metastatic and nonmetastatic thyroid tumors. Turning to the study itself: Comparison of repertoires was carried out across blood and tumor or nodule tissue from malignant and benign thyroid patients.

How the authors handled the data: CDR3 differences across clinicopathological groups were used to build a distant-metastasis classifier for papillary thyroid cancer. TCRdb re-called the PCR reads with MiXCR. TCRdb, rather than the study authors, made the V and J calls. Of some 36,000 clones listed, approximately 18% were seen once; the top ten hold less than 7.5%. This clone has a handful of counts. The antigen is unknown. The junction and the germline gene differ at one end; a read error may be behind it. The CDR3 length is 14 residues. Germline-derived CDR1 and CDR2 are MDHEN and SYDVKM. Before thyroid surgery, none of the patients had received any treatment. Points from the study as a whole: The reported finding was significantly higher TCR beta diversity in malignant thyroid tumors relative to benign nodules, in blood and tumor.

The specimen was blood. The rearrangement joins TRBV28 to TRBJ2-7, with 8 bases fitting TRBD2. The TCR originated in a male donor with papillary thyroid cancer or a benign thyroid nodule (not recorded which). Some clones in this sample may be carry-over from other donors' samples. Here the CDR3 DNA reads TGTGCCAGCTTACTAGCGGTAGCACACTACGGGCAGTACTTC. This translates into CASLLAVAHYGQYF.